Presented here are 2 T cell receptor beta chains from one specimen sequenced in a study of shared clonotypes between healthy human individuals. Measured with immunoSEQ multiplex PCR; TCRdb has only the in-frame clones, and not every one. The repertoire consists of around 2.3 million clones, with roughly 95% occurring once and the leading ten covering over 0.1%. Sequenced material: naive CD4+ T cells sorted from blood. Subset defined: CD45RA+ positively selected. The receptors here all came from a man aged 18 to 30 in good health.

The rearrangement joins TRBV7-2 to TRBJ2-1; 9 nucleotides line up with TRBD2. The germline V gene encodes CDR1 SGHTA and CDR2 FQGNSA. V trimming: 1 base; J trimming: 9 bases; junction bases outside the gene matches: 7. This CDR3 is built from 15 residues. The CDR3 loop reads CASSLERLAGSEQFF. As DNA, the CDR3 is TGTGCCAGCAGCTTAGAGAGGCTAGCGGGAAGTGAGCAGTTCTTC. The full variable domain, rest sourced from reference TRBV7-2 and TRBJ2-1, is GAGVSQSPSNKVTEKGKDVELRCDPISGHTALYWYRQSLGQGLEFLIYFQGNSAPDKSGLPSDRFSAERTGGSVSTLTIQRTQQEDSAVYLCASSLERLAGSEQFFGPGTRLTVL.

The chain carries TRBV6-5 and TRBJ1-6; 8 bases match TRBD1. V shed 4 bases, J shed 9 bases, and the junction held 5 bases outside the gene matches. This CDR3 region has 14 residues. Per the germline V gene, CDR1 is MNHEY and CDR2 is SVGAGI. Here the CDR3 DNA reads TGTGCCAGCAGTTTGACAGGGGAAACTTCACCCCTCCACTTT. Translation: CASSLTGETSPLHF.